Sequencing of this TCR beta chain was carried out in a study of T cell repertoires in cytomegalovirus infection. TCRdb re-analysed the reads in MiXCR, keeping a single row per CDR3 protein. The sample yields around 500,000 distinct CDR3 sequences, roughly 43% seen once. This clonotype was seen repeatedly, ten times or more. Its antigen is as yet unknown. CDR3 size: 17 residues. V lost 0 bases to trimming and J lost 4 bases; unmatched junction nucleotides: 6. In germline, CDR1 is SGHTA, CDR2 FQGNSA. The sequencing here drew on cultured PBMCs, taken from culture after CMV antigen stimulation. The sequence was collected from a human donor in good health (CMV status not recorded). Some clones in this sample may be carry-over from other donors' samples. V usage is TRBV7-2 and J usage is TRBJ2-1; TRBD2 matches 10 bases. The CDR3 coding sequence is TGTGCCAGCAGCTTAGCAAAGGGACTAGCGAAATACAATGAGCAGTTCTTC. Translated, it gives CASSLAKGLAKYNEQFF.